This T cell receptor beta chain comes out of a study of shared clonotypes between healthy human individuals. In the study overall: A few men and a couple of women, aged 18 to 49, were donors. There were three CD4 naive, three CD4 memory, two CD8 naive and one CD8 memory plates per donor. Overall study results and limits: Read depth was anticipated to influence clonotype sharing among donors.

About this clone itself: The antigen remains undetermined. The identical CDR3 is also encoded by other nucleotide sequences in the sample.

Looked up from germline, CDR1 is KGHSH and CDR2 is LQKENI. The ends were cut back, 1 base at V and 3 bases at J, with 6 bases in the middle. The CDR3 totals 13 residues. Each sorted subset replicate got 200 ng genomic DNA, roughly 27,000 genomes. The repertoire was sequenced with immunoSEQ multiplex PCR; TCRdb's copy has only in-frame clones and lacks some. Of around 2.3 million clones listed, approximately 96% are singletons. This clonotype was sampled from a man aged 18 to 30 in good health. V usage is TRBV18 and J usage is TRBJ2-5; D ambiguous. Sample: naive CD4+ T cells sorted from blood. The subset is: CD45RA+ positively selected. Written as DNA, the CDR3 is TGTGCCAGCTCACCACTCCGGGAAGAGACCCAGTACTTC. It is translated as CASSPLREETQYF.